The subject of this entry is one T cell receptor beta chain. TCRdb's table, derived via immunoSEQ multiplex PCR, lists solely in-frame clones and lacks some. The table lists about 68,000 clones, roughly 86% of them singletons, with 3.5% to 4.5% in the top ten. These data come from a study of chemoradiotherapy in HPV16-positive cancers. The V segment lost 3 bases and the J segment 7 bases; nucleotides outside the gene matches: 9. The CDR3 extends over 15 amino acids. Germline CDR1 and CDR2: LNHDA and SQIVND (reference sequence). Sequencing was performed on blood, taken from a patient who underwent chemoradiotherapy. The V gene is TRBV19, the J gene TRBJ2-1; TRBD2 matches 7 bases. This TCR derives from a human donor with HPV-associated anogenital cancer. This chain's CDR3 is CASSIGGRSPNEQFF. The CDR3 DNA reads TGTGCCAGTAGTATTGGCGGGAGATCCCCGAATGAGCAGTTCTTC.